The 9 T cell receptor beta chains below were found in one sample sequenced in a study of blood T cell repertoires in COVID-19. Sequenced by immunoSEQ multiplex PCR; TCRdb stores in-frame clones only, minus some. Of around 100,000 clones in the sample, approximately 85% were seen once. The source material was peripheral blood. Every receptor here comes from an older woman with acute or convalescent COVID-19.

V and J are TRBV6-1 and TRBJ2-6; D possibly corresponds to TRBD1 (5 bases). CDR3 length: 18 residues. Per germline, CDR1 MNHNS and CDR2 SASEGT. Trimming removed 2 bases from V and 1 base from J, with 15 bases in between. CDR3 bases: TGTGCCAGCAGTGAATTGGCAGGGATAAGATCTGGGGCCAACGTCCTGACTTTC. This sequence encodes CASSELAGIRSGANVLTF.

The chain is built from TRBV3-1 (or the pseudogene TRBV3-2) and TRBJ2-1, with TRBD2 identical over 8 bases. The CDR3 is 18 amino acids. Germline CDR1 reads LGHDT; CDR2 reads YNNKEL (reference sequence). V lost 1 base to trimming and J lost 0 bases; unmatched junction nucleotides: 8. The chain's CDR3 is CASSQVSLGRGSYNEQFF. The CDR3 DNA is TGTGCCAGCAGCCAAGTTAGTCTCGGGAGGGGCTCCTACAATGAGCAGTTCTTC.

DNA of the CDR3: TGTGCCAGCAGCCCGCGACAGTTCAATGAGCAGTTCTTC. As protein: CASSPRQFNEQFF. The chain couples TRBV11-3 to TRBJ2-1, with TRBD1 as a possible D gene (5 bases). This CDR3 spans 13 amino acids. Germline V gene data show CDR1 as SGHNT and CDR2 as YENEEA. Trimming shortened V by 5 bases and J by 6 bases, and 11 bases separated the two germline ends.

The J gene is TRBJ1-3, the V gene TRBV6-5, with D possibly matching TRBD1 (5 bases). V lost 8 bases, J lost 2 bases, and 13 bases lay in between. This CDR3 has 14 residues. Per germline, CDR1 MNHEY and CDR2 SVGAGI. For the CDR3, the DNA is TGTGCCAGCGCGACTCAGGGAACTGGAAACACCATATATTTT. Translating it yields CASATQGTGNTIYF.

This clone has just a few counts. The chain couples TRBV2 to TRBJ1-1; possible D gene TRBD1, 5 bases. Trimming took 6 bases from V and 1 from J, leaving 15 bases between them. The germline V gene encodes CDR1 SNHLY and CDR2 FYNNEI. There are 15 residues in the CDR3. The DNA for the CDR3 is TGTGCCAGCAGAGCCCGGCTGGGGGGGAACACTGAAGCTTTCTTT. Translating it yields CASRARLGGNTEAFF.

The rearrangement joins TRBV7-2 to TRBJ2-1, with 8 bases aligning to TRBD2. The ends lost 2 bases at V and 3 bases at J; junction bases unmatched: 9. The CDR3 length is 17 residues. Germline assignment: CDR1 SGHTA and CDR2 FQGNSA. CDR3 sequence (DNA): TGTGCCAGCAGCTTACAGAGCGGGAGCGTCAGCTACAATGAGCAGTTCTTC. The encoded protein is CASSLQSGSVSYNEQFF.

This clone was seen a handful of times. The rearrangement uses TRBV27 and TRBJ1-2; 8 nucleotides line up with TRBD1. Germline trimming cut 3 bases from V and 7 bases from J; bases unmatched to any gene: 4. CDR3 length: 13 residues. Germline V gene data show CDR1 as MNHEY and CDR2 as SMNVEV (reference sequence). The CDR3 loop is CASSFGTGGGYTF. For the CDR3, the DNA is TGTGCCAGCAGTTTTGGGACAGGTGGTGGCTACACCTTC.

Here the CDR3 DNA reads TGTGCCAGCAGCTTTGCTAGCGGGAGCTATGAGCAGTTCTTC. It specifies CASSFASGSYEQFF. The chain has TRBV5-6 and TRBJ2-1, with 10 bases lining up with TRBD2. Losses at the gene ends were 2 bases for V and 8 bases for J; bases not matched to a gene: 4. CDR3 size: 14 residues. CDR1 is SGHDT, CDR2 YYEEEE, per germline.

The rearrangement uses TRBV7-3 and TRBJ2-3; a weak D match, TRBD1 (5 bases). CDR1 SGHTA and CDR2 FQGTGA come from the germline V gene. The CDR3 runs 13 residues. The V end was cut by 3 bases, the J end by 6 bases, with 10 bases between. CDR3 region: CASSFVKGDTQYF. CDR3 nucleotides: TGTGCCAGCAGCTTCGTGAAGGGGGATACGCAGTATTTT.